This T cell receptor beta chain came from a study of T-cell reconstitution after alpha-beta-depleted transplantation in children. Preparation of the TCRbeta library was carried out with unique molecular identifiers. TCRdb recomputed calls from the PCR reads with MiXCR, one row per CDR3 protein. Of 640,000 or so distinct CDR3 sequences in the sample, roughly 17% were seen once. Trimming pared 6 bases from V and 9 bases from J, leaving 13 bases between. The CDR3 is made up of 12 amino acids. Germline lookup yields CDR1 MNHEY and CDR2 SVGEGT. The sequence derives from a human donor who donated a stem cell graft to a child with acute myeloid leukemia. V and J are TRBV6-2 or TRBV6-3 and TRBJ2-3, with no clear D. Sequenced here: PBMCs from the stem cell graft donor, sampled from the stem cell graft. CDR3 protein: CASSLVPMTQYF. In DNA form, the CDR3 reads TGTGCCAGCAGCCTCGTTCCGATGACGCAGTATTTT.